This is a list of T cell receptor beta chains from one sample in a study of blood T cell repertoires in COVID-19. The repertoire was sequenced with immunoSEQ multiplex PCR; TCRdb's copy has only in-frame clones and lacks some. The sample holds 100,000 to 150,000 clones, about nine tenths seen once. Sequencing used peripheral blood. Every receptor here comes from a man in his 70s who had recovered from COVID-19. Both conserved end residues are part of each CDR3. Each record gives: V gene, CDR3 protein.

v_call: TRBV6-5; cdr3_aa: CASSRDRGLAGELFF
v_call: TRBV2; cdr3_aa: CASRADSPRGYTF
v_call: TRBV7-9; cdr3_aa: CASSLNLVDGELFF
v_call: TRBV10-3; cdr3_aa: CASAGTGGNYGYTF
v_call: TRBV6-5; cdr3_aa: CASSYVQGGGYTF
v_call: TRBV6-6; cdr3_aa: CASSAVQGLGNSPLHF
v_call: TRBV7-2; cdr3_aa: CASSPPGQGWTDTQYF
v_call: TRBV7-3; cdr3_aa: CASSLGPSTDTQYF
v_call: TRBV5-1; cdr3_aa: CASSLVGSGDNEQFF
v_call: TRBV18; cdr3_aa: CASTLGLAVYNEQFF
v_call: TRBV18; cdr3_aa: CASSPPGAQPQHF
v_call: TRBV28; cdr3_aa: CASSPTTGGVYEQYF
v_call: TRBV3-1/TRBV3-2; cdr3_aa: CASTEGQGGSTDTQYF
v_call: TRBV7-2; cdr3_aa: CASSPRGHLSGNTIYF
v_call: TRBV25-1; cdr3_aa: CATSRGGNTDTQYF
v_call: TRBV6-6; cdr3_aa: CASSRQGPSSYEQYF
v_call: TRBV5-1; cdr3_aa: CASSPDEGRTEAFF
v_call: TRBV29-1; cdr3_aa: CSSWGTSSTDTQYF
v_call: TRBV5-1; cdr3_aa: CASSEGTGGNEQFF
v_call: TRBV30; cdr3_aa: CAWSVGQGYGYTF
v_call: TRBV5-8; cdr3_aa: CASSLVQTYEQYF
v_call: TRBV5-1; cdr3_aa: CASSLVGAELNEKLFF
v_call: TRBV29-1; cdr3_aa: CSVEAPGRGPSTDTQYF
v_call: TRBV11-2; cdr3_aa: CASSLAGPYNEQFF
v_call: TRBV18; cdr3_aa: CASSPGLAINNEQFF
v_call: TRBV28; cdr3_aa: CASSLTGQTEETQYF
v_call: TRBV7-2; cdr3_aa: CASSRSGGPQETQYF
v_call: TRBV3-1/TRBV3-2; cdr3_aa: CATAENEKLFF